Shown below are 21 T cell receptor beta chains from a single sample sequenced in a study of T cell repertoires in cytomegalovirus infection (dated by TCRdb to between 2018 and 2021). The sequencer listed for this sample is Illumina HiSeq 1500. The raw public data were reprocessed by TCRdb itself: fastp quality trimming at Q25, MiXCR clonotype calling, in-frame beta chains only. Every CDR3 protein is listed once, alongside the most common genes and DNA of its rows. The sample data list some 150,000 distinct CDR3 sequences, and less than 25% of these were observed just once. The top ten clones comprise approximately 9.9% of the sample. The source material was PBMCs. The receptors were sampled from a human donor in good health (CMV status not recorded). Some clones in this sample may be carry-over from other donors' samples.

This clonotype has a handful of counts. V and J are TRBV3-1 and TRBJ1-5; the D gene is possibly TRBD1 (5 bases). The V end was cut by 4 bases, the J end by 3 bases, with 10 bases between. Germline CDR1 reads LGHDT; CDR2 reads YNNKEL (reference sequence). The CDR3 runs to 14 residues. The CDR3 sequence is CASSRQPFNQPQHF. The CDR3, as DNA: TGTGCCAGCAGCCGACAGCCCTTCAATCAGCCCCAGCATTTT.

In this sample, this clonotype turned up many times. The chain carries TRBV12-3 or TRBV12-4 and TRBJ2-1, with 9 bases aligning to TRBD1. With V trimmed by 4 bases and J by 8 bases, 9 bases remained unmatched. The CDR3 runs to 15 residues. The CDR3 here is CASSYPGQGSHEQFF. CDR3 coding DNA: TGTGCCAGCAGTTACCCGGGACAGGGTAGTCATGAGCAGTTCTTC.

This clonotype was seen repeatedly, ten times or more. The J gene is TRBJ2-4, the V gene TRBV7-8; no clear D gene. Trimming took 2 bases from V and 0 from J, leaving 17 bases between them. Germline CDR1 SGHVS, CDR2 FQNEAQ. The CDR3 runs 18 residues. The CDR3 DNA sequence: TGTGCCAGCAGCTTAAAGAACGCAGGCCCCCTAGCCAAAAACATTCAGTACTTC. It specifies CASSLKNAGPLAKNIQYF.

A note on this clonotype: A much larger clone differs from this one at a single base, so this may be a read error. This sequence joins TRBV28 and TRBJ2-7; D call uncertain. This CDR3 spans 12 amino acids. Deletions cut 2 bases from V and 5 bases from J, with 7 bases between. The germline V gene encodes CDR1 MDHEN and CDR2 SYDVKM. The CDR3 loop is CASSLNQNEQYF. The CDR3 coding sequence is TGTGCCAGCAGTTTAAACCAGAACGAGCAGTACTTC. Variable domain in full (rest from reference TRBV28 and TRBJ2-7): DVKVTQSSRYLVKRTGEKVFLECVQDMDHENMFWYRQDPGLGLRLIYFSYDVKMKEKGDIPEGYSVSREKKERFSLILESASTNQTSMYLCASSLNQNEQYFGPGTRLTVT.

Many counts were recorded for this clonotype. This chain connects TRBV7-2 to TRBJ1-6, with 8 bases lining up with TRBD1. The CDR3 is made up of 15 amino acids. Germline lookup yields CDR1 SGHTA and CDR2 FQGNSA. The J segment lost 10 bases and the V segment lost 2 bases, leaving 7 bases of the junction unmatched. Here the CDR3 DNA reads TGTGCCAGCAGCTTAAAGGCAGGGACAGGCTCACCCCTCCACTTT. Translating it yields CASSLKAGTGSPLHF.

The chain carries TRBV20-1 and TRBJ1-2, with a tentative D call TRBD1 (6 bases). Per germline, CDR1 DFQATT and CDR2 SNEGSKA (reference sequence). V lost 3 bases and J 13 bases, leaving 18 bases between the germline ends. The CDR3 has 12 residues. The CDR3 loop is CSARGGQGTVTF. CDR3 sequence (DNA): TGCAGTGCTAGGGGCGGGCAGGGGACGGTCACCTTC.

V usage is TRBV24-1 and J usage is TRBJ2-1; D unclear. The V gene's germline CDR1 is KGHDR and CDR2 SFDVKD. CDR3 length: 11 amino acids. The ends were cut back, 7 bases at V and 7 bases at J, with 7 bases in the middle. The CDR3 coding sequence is TGTGCCACCAGCCTAGGGAATGAGCAGTTCTTC. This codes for CATSLGNEQFF.

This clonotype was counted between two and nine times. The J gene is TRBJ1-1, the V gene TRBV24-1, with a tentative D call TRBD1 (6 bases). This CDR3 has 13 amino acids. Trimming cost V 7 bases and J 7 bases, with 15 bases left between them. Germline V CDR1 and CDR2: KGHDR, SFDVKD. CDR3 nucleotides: TGTGCCACCAGGTTGGCCGGGACAAGTGAAGCTTTCTTT. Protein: CATRLAGTSEAFF.

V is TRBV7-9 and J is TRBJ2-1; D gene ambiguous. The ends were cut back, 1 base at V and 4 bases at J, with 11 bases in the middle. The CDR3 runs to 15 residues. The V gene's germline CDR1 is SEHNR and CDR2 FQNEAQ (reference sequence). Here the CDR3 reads CASSLDASRYNEQFF. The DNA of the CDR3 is TGTGCCAGCAGCTTAGACGCGTCACGTTACAATGAGCAGTTCTTC.

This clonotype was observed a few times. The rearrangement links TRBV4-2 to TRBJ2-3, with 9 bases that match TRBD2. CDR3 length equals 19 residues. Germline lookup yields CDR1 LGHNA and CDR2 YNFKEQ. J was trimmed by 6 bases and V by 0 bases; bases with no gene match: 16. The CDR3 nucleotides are TGTGCCAGCAGCCAAGATAGAGTGGGAAGCGGGGGGCGGGTGGATACGCAGTATTTT. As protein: CASSQDRVGSGGRVDTQYF.

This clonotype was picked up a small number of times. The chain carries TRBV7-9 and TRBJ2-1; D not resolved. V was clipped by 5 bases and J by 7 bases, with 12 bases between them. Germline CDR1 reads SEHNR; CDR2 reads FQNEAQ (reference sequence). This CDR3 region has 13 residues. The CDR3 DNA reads TGTGCCAGCAGCCCCCCTCATGGTAATGAGCAGTTCTTC. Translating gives CASSPPHGNEQFF.

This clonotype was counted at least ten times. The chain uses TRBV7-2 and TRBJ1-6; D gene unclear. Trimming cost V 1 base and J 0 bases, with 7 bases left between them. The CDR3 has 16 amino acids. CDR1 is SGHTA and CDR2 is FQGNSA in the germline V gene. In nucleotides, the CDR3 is TGTGCCAGCAGCTTAGTCGGGAGCTCCTATAATTCACCCCTCCACTTT. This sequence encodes CASSLVGSSYNSPLHF.

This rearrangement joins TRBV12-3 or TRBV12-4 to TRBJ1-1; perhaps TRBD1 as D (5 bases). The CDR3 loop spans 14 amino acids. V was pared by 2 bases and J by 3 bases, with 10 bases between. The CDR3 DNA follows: TGTGCCAGCAGTTTAAGGGGACTCGACACTGAAGCTTTCTTT. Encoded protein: CASSLRGLDTEAFF.

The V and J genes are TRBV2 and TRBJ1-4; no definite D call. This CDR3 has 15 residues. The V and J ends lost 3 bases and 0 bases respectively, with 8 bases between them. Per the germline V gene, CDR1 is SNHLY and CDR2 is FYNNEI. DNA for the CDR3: TGTGCCAGCAGTGACAGGAAGACAACTAATGAAAAACTGTTTTTT. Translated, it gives CASSDRKTTNEKLFF.

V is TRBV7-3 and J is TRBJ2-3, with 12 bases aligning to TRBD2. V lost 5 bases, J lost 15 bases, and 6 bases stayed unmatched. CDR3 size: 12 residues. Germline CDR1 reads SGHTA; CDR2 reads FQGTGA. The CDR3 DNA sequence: TGTGCCAGCAGCACCGGACTAGCGGGGCGATATTTT. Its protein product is CASSTGLAGRYF.

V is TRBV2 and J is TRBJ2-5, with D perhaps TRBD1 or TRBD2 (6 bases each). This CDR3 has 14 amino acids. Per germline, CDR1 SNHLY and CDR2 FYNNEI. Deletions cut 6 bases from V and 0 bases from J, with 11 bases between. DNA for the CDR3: TGTGCCAGCAGGTTGCGGGACAACCAAGAGACCCAGTACTTC. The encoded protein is CASRLRDNQETQYF.

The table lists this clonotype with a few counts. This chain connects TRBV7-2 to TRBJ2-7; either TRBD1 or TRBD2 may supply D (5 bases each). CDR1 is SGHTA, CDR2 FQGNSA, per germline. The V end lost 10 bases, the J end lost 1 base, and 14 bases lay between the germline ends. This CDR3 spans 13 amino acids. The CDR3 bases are TGTGCCACTAGCTTTGGGACGTCCTACGAGCAGTACTTC. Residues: CATSFGTSYEQYF.

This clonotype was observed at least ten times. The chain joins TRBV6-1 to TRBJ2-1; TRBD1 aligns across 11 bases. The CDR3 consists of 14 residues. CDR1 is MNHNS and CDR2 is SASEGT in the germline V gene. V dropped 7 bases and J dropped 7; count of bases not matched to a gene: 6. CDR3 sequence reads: CASKTDRGQNEQFF. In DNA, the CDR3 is TGTGCCAGCAAGACGGACAGGGGGCAAAATGAGCAGTTCTTC.

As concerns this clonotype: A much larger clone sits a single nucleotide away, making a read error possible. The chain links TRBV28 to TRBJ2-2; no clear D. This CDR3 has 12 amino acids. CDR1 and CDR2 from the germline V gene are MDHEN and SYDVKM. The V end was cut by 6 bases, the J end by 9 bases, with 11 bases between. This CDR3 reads CASSMGNRELFF. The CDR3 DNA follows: TGTGCCAGCAGCATGGGTAACAGGGAGCTGTTTTTT.

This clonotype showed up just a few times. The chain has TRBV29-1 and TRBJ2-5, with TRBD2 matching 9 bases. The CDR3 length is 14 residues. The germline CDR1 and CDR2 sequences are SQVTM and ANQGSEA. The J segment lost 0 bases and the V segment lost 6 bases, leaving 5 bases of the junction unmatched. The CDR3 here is CSVRTSANQETQYF. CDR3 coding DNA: TGCAGCGTGAGGACTAGCGCTAACCAAGAGACCCAGTACTTC.

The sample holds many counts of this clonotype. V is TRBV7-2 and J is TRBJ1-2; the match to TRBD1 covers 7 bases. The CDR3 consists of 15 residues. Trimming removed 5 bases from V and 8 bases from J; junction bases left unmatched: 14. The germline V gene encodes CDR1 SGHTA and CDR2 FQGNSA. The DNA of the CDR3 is TGTGCCAGCAGCCCCCGGGAGGGGGCTACGCACGGCTACACCTTC. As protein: CASSPREGATHGYTF.